This TCR beta chain is drawn from a study of T cells in Graves' hyperthyroidism and ophthalmopathy. The CDR3 regions of TCR beta were amplified from RNA transcripts. HTBI primers were the set used in a first-round RT-PCR of the TCR CDR3. TCRdb called the multiplex PCR reads again in MiXCR, with one record for every CDR3 protein. The sample carries approximately 610,000 distinct CDR3 sequences, over 12% recorded once. It was uncontrolled infection, other autoimmune disease, pregnancy or lactation that excluded patients. Diagnosis rested on symptoms, serum thyroxine and TRAb, thyroid ultrasound, and orbital computed tomography. Isolation of PBMCs was performed on 8.5 to 10 ml fresh peripheral blood. This clonotype has a count of ten or more. Trimming removed 5 bases from V and 0 bases from J; junction bases left unmatched: 4. This CDR3 comprises 15 residues.

The clonotype originates from a woman between 35 and 50 years old with Graves' ophthalmopathy. Sequencing was performed on blood. V and J are TRBV12-3 or TRBV12-4 and TRBJ1-5; the match to TRBD1 covers 7 bases. The CDR3 reads CASSIGTVSNQPQHF. DNA for the CDR3: TGTGCCAGCAGTATCGGGACAGTTAGCAATCAGCCCCAGCATTTT.